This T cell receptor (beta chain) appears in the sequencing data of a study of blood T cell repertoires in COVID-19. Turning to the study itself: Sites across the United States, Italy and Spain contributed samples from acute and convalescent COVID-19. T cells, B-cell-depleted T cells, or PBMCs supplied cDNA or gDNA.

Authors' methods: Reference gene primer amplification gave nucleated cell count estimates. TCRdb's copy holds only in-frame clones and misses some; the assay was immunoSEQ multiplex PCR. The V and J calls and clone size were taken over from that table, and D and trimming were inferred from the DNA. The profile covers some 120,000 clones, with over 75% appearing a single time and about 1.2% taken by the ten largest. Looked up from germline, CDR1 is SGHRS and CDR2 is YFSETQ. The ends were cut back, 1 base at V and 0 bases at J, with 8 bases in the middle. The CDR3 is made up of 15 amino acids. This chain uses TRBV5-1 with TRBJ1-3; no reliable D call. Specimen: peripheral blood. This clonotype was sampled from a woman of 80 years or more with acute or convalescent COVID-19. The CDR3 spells CASSLIGSSGNTIYF. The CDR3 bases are TGCGCCAGCAGCTTGATCGGTTCCTCTGGAAACACCATATATTTT.